These 25 T cell receptor beta chains share one sample of origin, sequenced in a study of OX40 agonist ivuxolimab in advanced cancers. Some clones are missing from TCRdb's copy, which holds only in-frame ones; the method was immunoSEQ multiplex PCR. The sample lists fewer than 40,000 clones, more than 60% occurring once. Sequencing was performed on CD4+ or CD8+ T cells sorted from blood, taken in a trial of the OX40 agonist ivuxolimab. These receptors all stem from an adult with an advanced solid tumor such as melanoma, head and neck, liver or kidney cancer.

The V gene is TRBV5-4, the J gene TRBJ2-7; TRBD2 is a possible D gene (5 bases). This CDR3 has 14 amino acids. Germline V gives CDR1 SGHNT, CDR2 YYREEE (reference sequence). Trimming shortened V by 1 base and J by 6 bases, and 14 bases separated the two germline ends. CDR3 amino acids: CASSLKTGLSEQYF. The CDR3 DNA reads TGTGCCAGCAGCTTGAAGACCGGACTTAGCGAGCAGTACTTC.

This clone came up once. CDR3 loop: CASSSSGTSGSWDYNEQFF. CDR3 nucleotide sequence: TGTGCCAGCAGTTCCTCCGGGACTAGCGGGAGCTGGGATTACAATGAGCAGTTCTTC. The chain employs TRBV27 and TRBJ2-1; TRBD2 matches 14 bases. V dropped 4 bases and J dropped 4; count of bases not matched to a gene: 12. Per the germline V gene, CDR1 is MNHEY and CDR2 is SMNVEV (reference sequence). This CDR3 has 19 amino acids.

The gene calls are TRBV30 and TRBJ2-7; D possibly corresponds to TRBD1 (6 bases). The CDR3 is 13 amino acids. Germline V CDR1 and CDR2: GTSNPN, SVGIG (reference sequence). V gave up 1 base and J gave up 5 bases, with 12 bases separating them. CDR3 sequence reads: CAWSADSPDEQYF. CDR3 sequence (DNA): TGTGCCTGGAGTGCGGACAGCCCGGACGAGCAGTACTTC.

V is TRBV29-1 and J is TRBJ2-7; tentatively, D is TRBD1 (6 bases). Trimming cost V 8 bases and J 3 bases, with 17 bases left between them. The CDR3 length is 13 residues. Per the germline V gene, CDR1 is SQVTM and CDR2 is ANQGSEA. CDR3 DNA sequence: TGCAGCATCGGGACAAACTCAGACTACGAGCAGTACTTC. This sequence encodes CSIGTNSDYEQYF.

The chain has TRBV6-1 and TRBJ1-1; the match to TRBD1 covers 7 bases. Trimming cost V 7 bases and J 7 bases; bases outside gene matches: 9. This CDR3 has 13 amino acids. The germline CDR1 and CDR2 sequences are MNHNS and SASEGT. CDR3 coding DNA: TGTGCCAGCATAGTTTCGAGGGACAGTGAAGCTTTCTTT. This codes for CASIVSRDSEAFF.

The rearrangement links TRBV4-2 to TRBJ2-3; TRBD2 agrees at 13 bases. Germline V gives CDR1 LGHNA, CDR2 YNFKEQ. The V segment lost 4 bases and the J segment 6 bases; nucleotides outside the gene matches: 7. CDR3 length equals 16 residues. CDR3 loop: CASSRTSGSVPDTQYF. The DNA for the CDR3 is TGTGCCAGCAGCCGGACTAGCGGGAGCGTTCCGGATACGCAGTATTTT.

The chain links TRBV19 to TRBJ2-1; D is undetermined. V was clipped by 4 bases and J by 0 bases, with 10 bases between them. This CDR3 comprises 15 residues. Germline loops: CDR1 LNHDA, CDR2 SQIVND (reference sequence). Here the CDR3 DNA reads TGTGCCAGTAGTACCAGGACGGGCTCCTACAATGAGCAGTTCTTC. Amino acid sequence: CASSTRTGSYNEQFF.

The chain is built from TRBV6-4 and TRBJ2-1; the match to TRBD2 covers 9 bases. J was trimmed by 8 bases and V by 6 bases; bases with no gene match: 11. Germline lookup yields CDR1 MRHNA and CDR2 SNTAGT. The CDR3 is 15 residues long. Here the CDR3 DNA reads TGTGCCAGCAGCCCCGGGACTAGCAGGGGCCATGAGCAGTTCTTC. Its translation: CASSPGTSRGHEQFF.

The V call is TRBV28, the J call TRBJ2-7, with D possibly being TRBD2 (6 bases). Trimming stripped 1 base from V and 6 bases from J, with 7 bases between. CDR1 MDHEN and CDR2 SYDVKM come from the germline V gene. This CDR3 spans 12 amino acids. CDR3 DNA sequence: TGTGCCAGCAGTTTATTCGGGGGCGAGCAGTACTTC. Encoded protein: CASSLFGGEQYF.

The chain combines TRBV10-2 with TRBJ1-2; D is uncertain. This CDR3 region has 13 residues. The germline V gene has CDR1 WSHSY and CDR2 SAAADI. V lost 7 bases to trimming and J lost 5 bases, with 14 bases between them. The CDR3 is CASNSSKGYGYTF. The CDR3 DNA reads TGCGCCAGCAACTCCTCGAAAGGTTATGGCTACACCTTC.

The chain couples TRBV29-1 to TRBJ2-1, with D possibly TRBD2 on 6 matching bases. Germline V gene sequence: CDR1 SQVTM, CDR2 ANQGSEA. This CDR3 has 15 amino acids. With 7 bases removed from V and 0 bases from J, the gap between germline ends came to 16 bases. The CDR3 DNA follows: TGCAGCGCTGGGGGGTTCGCTAACTCCTACAATGAGCAGTTCTTC. Translated: CSAGGFANSYNEQFF.

V and J are TRBV9 and TRBJ1-5; TRBD1 matches at 10 bases. The CDR3 length is 16 residues. J lost 8 bases, V lost 0 bases, and 8 bases had no gene match. The germline V gene has CDR1 SGDLS and CDR2 YYNGEE. This CDR3 reads CASSVGPGQGLEPQHF. The CDR3 DNA follows: TGTGCCAGCAGCGTAGGGCCGGGACAGGGGCTGGAGCCCCAGCATTTT.

J is TRBJ2-7 and V is TRBV18, with 15 bases aligning to TRBD2. After removal of 3 bases from V and 6 bases from J, the junction contained 0 bases not matched to a gene. The CDR3 has 14 amino acids. In germline, CDR1 is KGHSH, CDR2 LQKENI. CDR3 in amino acids: CASSPGLAGGEQYF. The CDR3 DNA reads as TGTGCCAGCTCACCGGGACTAGCGGGAGGCGAGCAGTACTTC.

This chain links TRBV5-1 with TRBJ2-7, with a weak D call TRBD1 (6 bases). Trimming took off 4 bases at V and 6 bases at J, with 17 bases between the two ends. CDR3 length: 14 residues. Germline V gives CDR1 SGHRS, CDR2 YFSETQ. This chain's CDR3 is CASSIGQGQSEQYF. CDR3 bases: TGCGCCAGCAGCATCGGGCAGGGACAATCCGAGCAGTACTTC.

The gene calls are TRBV10-2 and TRBJ1-1; tentatively, D is TRBD1 (6 bases). Germline lookup yields CDR1 WSHSY and CDR2 SAAADI. The CDR3 is 13 residues long. Deletions cut 6 bases from V and 2 bases from J, with 10 bases between. CDR3 in DNA: TGCGCCAGCAGGGACAGAGTCAACACTGAAGCTTTCTTT. Translated, it gives CASRDRVNTEAFF.

The chain combines TRBV7-9 with TRBJ2-3, with 9 bases aligning to TRBD2. Trimming took 3 bases from V and 1 from J; bases not matched to a gene: 2. CDR1 and CDR2 from the germline V gene are SEHNR and FQNEAQ (reference sequence). The CDR3 length is 15 residues. This CDR3 is CASSLGLAGTDTQYF. The DNA for the CDR3 is TGTGCCAGCAGCTTGGGACTAGCAGGCACAGATACGCAGTATTTT.

The gene calls are TRBV29-1 and TRBJ2-1; D remains unclear. Per the germline V gene, CDR1 is SQVTM and CDR2 is ANQGSEA. The V end lost 0 bases, the J end lost 8 bases, and 20 bases lay between the germline ends. The CDR3 has 16 residues. CDR3: CSVEDWRGWGRDEQFF. The DNA of the CDR3 is TGCAGCGTTGAAGATTGGCGAGGATGGGGTAGAGATGAGCAGTTCTTC.

The V gene is TRBV5-1, the J gene TRBJ2-2; possibly TRBD2 for D (5 bases). The length of the CDR3 is 14 residues. Germline CDR1 SGHRS, CDR2 YFSETQ. V shed 5 bases and J shed 4 bases, with 12 bases lying between them. The CDR3 DNA is TGCGCCAGCAGACTAATCGGGGTCACCGGGGAGCTGTTTTTT. Its translation is CASRLIGVTGELFF.

The rearrangement joins TRBV4-3 to TRBJ1-5, with D perhaps TRBD1 (5 bases). Germline V gives CDR1 LGHNA, CDR2 YSLEER. The ends were cut back, 0 bases at V and 2 bases at J, with 8 bases in the middle. The CDR3 has 15 residues. The CDR3: CASSQEAGGNQPQHF. The CDR3 DNA follows: TGCGCCAGCAGCCAAGAGGCGGGGGGCAATCAGCCCCAGCATTTT.

This sequence joins TRBV11-2 and TRBJ2-7; possibly TRBD2 for D (7 bases). Germline assignment: CDR1 SGHAT and CDR2 FQNNGV. V gave up 2 bases and J gave up 7 bases, with 18 bases separating them. The CDR3 sequence is 15 residues long. CDR3 bases: TGTGCCAGCAGCTTAATTTGGGCGGGGGCGCGGGAGCAGTACTTC. Encoded protein: CASSLIWAGAREQYF.

This rearrangement joins TRBV7-9 to TRBJ2-2, with 8 bases matching TRBD2. Germline V gene data show CDR1 as SEHNR and CDR2 as FQNEAQ (reference sequence). The V and J ends lost 6 bases and 7 bases, in that order; junction bases with no gene match: 10. The CDR3 runs 15 residues. CDR3 nucleotides: TGTGCCAGCAGTTGGACTAGCCCGTCTGTCGGGGAGCTGTTTTTT. Amino acids: CASSWTSPSVGELFF.

J is TRBJ2-7 and V is TRBV7-2; D is tentatively TRBD1 or TRBD2 (6 bases each). The ends were cut back, 6 bases at V and 3 bases at J, with 12 bases in the middle. CDR3 length: 13 amino acids. Germline CDR1 and CDR2: SGHTA and FQGNSA. Here the CDR3 DNA reads TGTGCCAGCAGGCGGGACACCAACTACGAGCAGTACTTC. Translated: CASRRDTNYEQYF.

The CDR3 is CAISDGRTNTEAFF. The CDR3 DNA sequence: TGTGCCATCAGTGACGGACGGACTAACACTGAAGCTTTCTTT. The chain carries TRBV10-3 and TRBJ1-1; D is unresolved. From germline, CDR1 is ENHRY and CDR2 SYGVKD. The V and J ends lost 3 bases and 2 bases respectively, with 10 bases between them. CDR3 length equals 14 residues.

This rearrangement joins TRBV21-1 to TRBJ1-4. TRBV21-1 constitutes a pseudogene. The length of the CDR3 is 15 residues. CDR3 sequence reads: CASSKRRGPSRMMFF. The CDR3 DNA reads TGTGCCAGCAGCAAGCGGCGGGGCCCTTCACGTATGATGTTTTTT.

The CDR3 DNA reads TGTGCCAGCAGCCCCTTCGAGATGAACACTGAAGCTTTCTTT. Protein: CASSPFEMNTEAFF. The rearrangement uses TRBV6-6 and TRBJ1-1; D ambiguous. The CDR3 runs 14 residues. Trimming stripped 6 bases from V and 0 bases from J, with 11 bases between. Germline values: CDR1 MNHNY, CDR2 SVGAGI (reference sequence).